This is a list of T cell receptor beta chains from one sample in a study of cytomegalovirus exposure and HLA in healthy donors. Repertoires were generated with immunoSEQ multiplex PCR, while TCRdb's copy carries only in-frame clones and drops some. The sample records 260,000 or so clones, roughly 90% being singletons. The sequenced sample consisted of PBMCs. These receptors were obtained from a woman aged 18-29 years in good health and CMV-seronegative. Each CDR3 is given with its conserved first and last residue. The order of the fields is J gene, D gene, clone size, V gene, CDR3 DNA, CDR3 protein. D genes are given only for firm matches. Clone size is given for some rows only: seen once, a few or many times, or a class if the clone is expanded.

>TRBJ1-1|NA|NA|TRBV6-6
TGTGCCAGCAGTAAAGACGGGAGGACTGAAGCTTTCTTT
CASSKDGRTEAFF
>TRBJ2-1|TRBD2|NA|TRBV5-1
TGCGCCAGCAGCTTGAAACTAGCGGGAGACGATGAGCAGTTCTTC
CASSLKLAGDDEQFF
>TRBJ2-1|NA|NA|TRBV7-8
TGTGCCAGCAGCCAACTAGTTCACGAGCAGTTCTTC
CASSQLVHEQFF
>TRBJ2-5|NA|NA|TRBV5-6
TGTGCCAGCAGCTTTGGAGGGTGGATGTACTTC
CASSFGGWMYF
>TRBJ2-3|TRBD2|NA|TRBV5-1
TGCGCCAGCAGCCCGTGGACTAGCGGAAGCACAGATACGCAGTATTTT
CASSPWTSGSTDTQYF
>TRBJ1-5|TRBD1|NA|TRBV2
TGTGCCAGCAGGGCGACAGGGGGGAATCAGCCCCAGCATTTT
CASRATGGNQPQHF
>TRBJ1-1|NA|NA|TRBV5-6
TGTGCCAGCAGCTTCTGGGGCCCTGGAAAGGAATCTGAAGCTTTCTTT
CASSFWGPGKESEAFF
>TRBJ2-1|TRBD2|NA|TRBV4-1
TGCGCCAGCAGCCAAAGCGGGAAGGGGAATAATGAGCAGTTCTTC
CASSQSGKGNNEQFF
>TRBJ2-5|TRBD1|NA|TRBV27
TGTGCCAGCAGGTCTTACAGGGGGCGAGGAGAGACCCAGTACTTC
CASRSYRGRGETQYF
>TRBJ2-1|TRBD2|once|TRBV28
TGTGCCAGCAGTTTCCCGGGACTAGCGCGAGACAATGAGCAGTTCTTC
CASSFPGLARDNEQFF
>TRBJ2-7|NA|NA|TRBV29-1
TGCAGCGTTGAAGTATCTTCCTACGAGCAGTACTTC
CSVEVSSYEQYF
>TRBJ2-7|TRBD2|NA|TRBV4-2
TGTGCCAGCAGCCAGACTAGCGACTCCTACGAGCAGTACTTC
CASSQTSDSYEQYF
>TRBJ2-1|NA|NA|TRBV4-2
TGTGCCAGCAGCCAAGAATTACGGGTCCTGAATGAGCAGTTCTTC
CASSQELRVLNEQFF